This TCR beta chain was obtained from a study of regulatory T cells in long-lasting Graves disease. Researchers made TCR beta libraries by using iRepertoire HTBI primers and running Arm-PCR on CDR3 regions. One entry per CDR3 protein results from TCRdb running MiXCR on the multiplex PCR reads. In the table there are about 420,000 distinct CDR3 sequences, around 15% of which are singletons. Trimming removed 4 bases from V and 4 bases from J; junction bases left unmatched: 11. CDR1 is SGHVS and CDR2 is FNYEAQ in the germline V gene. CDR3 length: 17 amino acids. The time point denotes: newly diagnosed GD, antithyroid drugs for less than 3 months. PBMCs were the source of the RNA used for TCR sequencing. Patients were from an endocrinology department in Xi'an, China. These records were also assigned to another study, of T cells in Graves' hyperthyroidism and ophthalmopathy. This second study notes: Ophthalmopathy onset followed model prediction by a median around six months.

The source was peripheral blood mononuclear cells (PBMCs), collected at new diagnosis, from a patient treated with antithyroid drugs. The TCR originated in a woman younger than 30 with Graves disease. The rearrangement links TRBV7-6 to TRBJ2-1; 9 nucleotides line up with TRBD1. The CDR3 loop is CASSSPGQGRAYNEQFF. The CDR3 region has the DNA TGTGCCAGCAGCTCTCCGGGACAGGGTCGGGCTTACAATGAGCAGTTCTTC.